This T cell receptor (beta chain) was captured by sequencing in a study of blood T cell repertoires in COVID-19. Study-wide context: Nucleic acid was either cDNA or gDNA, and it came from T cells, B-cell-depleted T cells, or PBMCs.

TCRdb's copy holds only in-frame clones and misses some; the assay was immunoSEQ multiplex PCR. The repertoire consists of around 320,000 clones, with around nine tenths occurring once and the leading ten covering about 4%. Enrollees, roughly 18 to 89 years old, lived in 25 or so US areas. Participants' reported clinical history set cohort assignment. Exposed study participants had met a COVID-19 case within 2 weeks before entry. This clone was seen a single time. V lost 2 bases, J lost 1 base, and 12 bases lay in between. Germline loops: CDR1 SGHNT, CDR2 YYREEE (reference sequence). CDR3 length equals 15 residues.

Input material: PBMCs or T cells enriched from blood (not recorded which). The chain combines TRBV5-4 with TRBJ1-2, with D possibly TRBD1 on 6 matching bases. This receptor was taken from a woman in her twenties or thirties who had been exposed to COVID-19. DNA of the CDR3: TGTGCCAGCAGCTTAGGGGGGGGAGTTAACTATGGCTACACCTTC. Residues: CASSLGGGVNYGYTF.